This is a list of T cell receptor beta chains from one sample in a study of shared T cell receptors in the human thymus. TCRdb's table, derived via immunoSEQ multiplex PCR, lists solely in-frame clones and lacks some. The sample includes over 450,000 clones, around 82% of them seen just once. The same sample was also used in a study of human thymus T cells.

The sample taken for sequencing was thymocytes. The receptors shown here come from a boy younger than two with a congenital heart defect. The CDR3 runs from the conserved cysteine through the conserved F or W. A D gene is named only where the DNA matches it firmly. Clone size is not always given. Where it is, it says once, few, many or a class for expanded clones.

clone_size | cdr3_length | j_call | d_call | v_call | cdr3_aa | cdr3_nt
- | 14 | TRBJ2-7 | TRBD1 | TRBV29-1 | CSVNGQGPSYEQYF | TGCAGCGTTAATGGACAGGGCCCCTCCTACGAGCAGTACTTC
- | 14 | TRBJ1-2 | - | TRBV4-1 | CASSHTGPPYGYTF | TGCGCCAGCAGCCATACAGGGCCGCCCTATGGCTACACCTTC
- | 16 | TRBJ2-1 | TRBD2 | TRBV6-5 | CASSYATSGRENEQFF | TGTGCCAGCAGTTACGCGACTAGCGGGAGGGAAAATGAGCAGTTCTTC
- | 15 | TRBJ1-1 | TRBD1 | TRBV30 | CAWRESGTANTEAFF | TGTGCCTGGAGGGAGTCCGGGACAGCGAACACTGAAGCTTTCTTT
- | 16 | TRBJ2-7 | TRBD2 | TRBV11-2 | CASSLGLAGANYEQYF | TGTGCCAGCAGCTTAGGGCTAGCGGGGGCTAACTACGAGCAGTACTTC
- | 16 | TRBJ1-5 | - | TRBV18 | CASSPTQSLGNQPQHF | TGTGCCAGCTCACCAACCCAGTCCCTAGGCAATCAGCCCCAGCATTTT
- | 12 | TRBJ1-2 | - | TRBV14 | CAVRQRPYGYTF | TGTGCCGTCAGACAGAGGCCTTATGGCTACACCTTC
- | 15 | TRBJ1-1 | - | TRBV25-1 | CASQVRDSRNTEAFF | TGTGCCAGCCAAGTCAGGGACTCTCGGAACACTGAAGCTTTCTTT
- | 14 | TRBJ2-7 | - | TRBV6-1 | CASSGLRGNYEQYF | TGTGCCAGCAGTGGACTTCGAGGCAACTACGAGCAGTACTTC
- | 12 | TRBJ2-7 | - | TRBV5-4 | CASSYRSDEQYF | TGTGCCAGCAGCTACAGGAGCGACGAGCAGTACTTC
- | 15 | TRBJ2-7 | - | TRBV28 | CASRGGASGSYEQYF | TGTGCCAGCAGGGGGGGGGCTAGCGGCTCCTACGAGCAGTACTTC
- | 14 | TRBJ2-1 | TRBD2 | TRBV29-1 | CSVGGGRAGNEQFF | TGCAGCGTTGGTGGCGGGAGGGCCGGGAATGAGCAGTTCTTC
- | 15 | TRBJ2-3 | - | TRBV29-1 | CSVPRGAGPADTQYF | TGCAGCGTCCCACGGGGGGCGGGGCCCGCAGATACGCAGTATTTT
- | 15 | TRBJ2-1 | TRBD2 | TRBV27 | CASSSIVGLAGGQFF | TGTGCCAGCAGTTCCATAGTGGGGCTAGCGGGCGGGCAGTTCTTC
- | 19 | TRBJ1-2 | TRBD1 | TRBV2 | CASSEGRSEAGQGAYGYTF | TGTGCCAGCAGTGAAGGTAGGAGTGAGGCGGGACAGGGAGCCTATGGCTACACCTTC
- | 14 | TRBJ2-1 | TRBD2 | TRBV7-2 | CASRRTSGDNEQFF | TGTGCCAGCAGACGGACTAGCGGGGACAATGAGCAGTTCTTC
- | 20 | TRBJ2-7 | TRBD2 | TRBV14 | CASSQARWPPLAGEQQEQYF | TGTGCCAGCAGCCAAGCAAGATGGCCTCCACTAGCGGGAGAACAGCAGGAGCAGTACTTC
- | 16 | TRBJ2-3 | - | TRBV4-2 | CASSRLSAPFTDTQYF | TGTGCCAGCAGCCGTTTGTCAGCGCCCTTCACAGATACGCAGTATTTT
- | 15 | TRBJ2-7 | - | TRBV28 | CASSPGLGVFHEQYF | TGTGCCAGCAGTCCCGGATTAGGGGTTTTCCACGAGCAGTACTTC
- | 17 | TRBJ1-4 | - | TRBV2 | CASSELVARQTNEKLFF | TGTGCCAGCAGTGAATTGGTAGCGAGACAAACTAATGAAAAACTGTTTTTT
- | 11 | TRBJ2-7 | - | TRBV6-5 | CASSYEREQYF | TGTGCCAGCAGTTATGAGCGGGAGCAGTACTTC
once | 17 | TRBJ2-1 | - | TRBV7-9 | CASSLEVWTEPYNEQFF | TGTGCCAGCAGCTTAGAGGTTTGGACAGAACCTTACAATGAGCAGTTCTTC